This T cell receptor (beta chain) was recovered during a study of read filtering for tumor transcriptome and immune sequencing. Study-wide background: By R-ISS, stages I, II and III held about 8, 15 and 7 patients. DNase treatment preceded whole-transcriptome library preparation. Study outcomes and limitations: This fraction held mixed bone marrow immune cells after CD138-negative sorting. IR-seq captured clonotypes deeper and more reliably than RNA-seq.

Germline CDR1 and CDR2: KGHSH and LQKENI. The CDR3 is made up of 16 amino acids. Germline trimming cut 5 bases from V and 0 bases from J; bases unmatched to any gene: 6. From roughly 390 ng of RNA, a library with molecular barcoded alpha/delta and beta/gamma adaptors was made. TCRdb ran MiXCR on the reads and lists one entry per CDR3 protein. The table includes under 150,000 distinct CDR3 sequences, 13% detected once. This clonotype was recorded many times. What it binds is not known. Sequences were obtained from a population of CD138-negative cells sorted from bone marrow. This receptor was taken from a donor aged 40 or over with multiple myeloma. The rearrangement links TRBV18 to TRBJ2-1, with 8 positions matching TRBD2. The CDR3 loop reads CASSYREGLSYNEQFF. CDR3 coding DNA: TGTGCCAGCTCATACCGGGAGGGCCTCTCCTACAATGAGCAGTTCTTC.